Following are 27 T cell receptor beta chains from one sample sequenced in a study of T cells after yellow fever vaccination. In TCRdb, the 5' RACE reads were re-called with MiXCR into one record per CDR3 protein. The table lists approximately 550,000 distinct CDR3 sequences, around an eighth of them singletons. This specimen was PBMCs, taken on the day of the yellow fever booster vaccination. These receptors all come from a man aged 30-40 years who received the YFV17D yellow fever vaccine.

This clonotype was detected many times. This chain connects TRBV18 to TRBJ2-7; D may be TRBD1 (6 bases). Trimming removed 4 bases at V and 0 bases at J, with 7 bases between. CDR1 and CDR2 (germline): KGHSH, LQKENI. The CDR3 extends over 13 amino acids. CDR3 amino acids: CASSQDSSYEQYF. Here the CDR3 DNA reads TGTGCCAGCTCACAGGACAGCTCCTACGAGCAGTACTTC.

CDR3 coding DNA: TGTGCCATCAGTGAGGGGCAGACCGGATCCTACGAGCAGTACTTC. This sequence encodes CAISEGQTGSYEQYF. The rearrangement uses TRBV10-3 and TRBJ2-7; D is ambiguous. Trimming removed 2 bases from V and 1 base from J, with 12 bases in between. Germline V CDR1 and CDR2: ENHRY, SYGVKD. The length of the CDR3 is 15 residues.

J is TRBJ2-7 and V is TRBV7-2, with TRBD2 matching 8 bases. There are 17 residues in the CDR3. Trimming took 3 bases from V and 0 from J; bases not matched to a gene: 10. CDR1 and CDR2 (germline): SGHTA, FQGNSA. The CDR3 reads CASSFQGGGRTSYEQYF. CDR3 in DNA: TGTGCCAGCAGCTTTCAGGGCGGCGGGAGGACCTCCTACGAGCAGTACTTC.

This chain links TRBV7-2 with TRBJ2-7; 10 bases align to TRBD1. Germline CDR1 is SGHTA and CDR2 is FQGNSA. The ends lost 5 bases at V and 4 bases at J; junction bases unmatched: 11. CDR3 length: 16 residues. In DNA form, the CDR3 reads TGTGCCAGCAGCGCCGCCGGGACAGGGGTTCTATACGAGCAGTACTTC. Its translation: CASSAAGTGVLYEQYF.

The chain recombines TRBV27 with TRBJ2-7, with 10 nucleotides matching TRBD1. The CDR3 totals 13 residues. Germline trimming cut 6 bases from V and 4 bases from J; bases unmatched to any gene: 3. From germline, CDR1 is MNHEY and CDR2 SMNVEV (reference sequence). CDR3 sequence: CASRRTGGYEQYF. The CDR3 DNA reads as TGTGCCAGCAGACGGACAGGGGGATACGAGCAGTACTTC.

The chain carries TRBV25-1 and TRBJ1-2; the D is unclear. Germline V gene data show CDR1 as MGHDK and CDR2 as SYGVNS. CDR3 length equals 13 residues. Trimming cost V 2 bases and J 8 bases, with 12 bases left between them. The DNA for the CDR3 is TGTGCCAGCAGTGAAGAAGGACTCCAAGGCTACACCTTC. Translated, it gives CASSEEGLQGYTF.

Only a few counts were recorded for this clonotype. This rearrangement joins TRBV12-3 or TRBV12-4 to TRBJ2-7; TRBD1 agrees at 9 bases. The CDR3 totals 15 residues. The trim removed 1 base at V and 6 bases at J, leaving 7 bases unmatched. CDR3: CASSLERTGASEQYF. The DNA for the CDR3 is TGTGCCAGCAGTTTAGAGAGGACAGGGGCGAGCGAGCAGTACTTC.

This clonotype was counted a few times. The rearrangement uses TRBV5-1 and TRBJ2-5; TRBD1 is a possible D gene (5 bases). Germline V gene lookup returns CDR1 SGHRS and CDR2 YFSETQ. The V and J ends lost 4 bases and 5 bases respectively, with 15 bases between them. The CDR3 runs to 14 residues. The CDR3 region is CASSRQGVPETQYF. In DNA, the CDR3 is TGCGCCAGCAGCCGCCAAGGGGTTCCGGAGACCCAGTACTTC.

The chain combines TRBV12-3 or TRBV12-4 with TRBJ2-1; TRBD2 matches 7 bases. The CDR3 sequence is 11 residues long. V trimming: 10 bases; J trimming: 15 bases; junction bases outside the gene matches: 12. CDR3 in amino acids: CATRIRGRGFF. CDR3 in DNA: TGTGCCACCCGAATCCGGGGGAGGGGGTTCTTC.

The sample holds a few counts of this clonotype. The chain carries TRBV20-1 and TRBJ2-5; D gene unclear. Germline CDR1 reads DFQATT; CDR2 reads SNEGSKA (reference sequence). The germline V and J ends were trimmed by 7 bases and 3 bases, with 15 bases remaining between them. The CDR3 has 13 residues. The CDR3 nucleotides read TGCAGTGTCACTGAGCCCCCCAAAGAGACCCAGTACTTC. This sequence encodes CSVTEPPKETQYF.

This clonotype turned up a few times. V usage is TRBV10-2 and J usage is TRBJ1-1; D unclear. V lost 2 bases, J lost 7 bases, and 11 bases lay in between. Germline V lookup: CDR1 WSHSY, CDR2 SAAADI. The CDR3 is 13 amino acids. In nucleotides, the CDR3 is TGCGCCAGCAGTGAGCAACTCCGGGATGAAGCTTTCTTT. Protein product: CASSEQLRDEAFF.

This clonotype was found a few times. J is TRBJ1-5 and V is TRBV19; D gene unclear. The CDR3 loop spans 18 amino acids. The ends were cut back, 0 bases at V and 7 bases at J, with 22 bases in the middle. Germline V lookup: CDR1 LNHDA, CDR2 SQIVND (reference sequence). CDR3 bases: TGTGCCAGTAGTATAGATAGACGGGCGAGGGTAACGATCCAGCCCCAGCATTTT. This sequence encodes CASSIDRRARVTIQPQHF.

CDR3 coding DNA: TGTGCCAGCAATCGAGGCGGGAGTCTCTACGAGCAGTACTTC. This sequence encodes CASNRGGSLYEQYF. This chain uses TRBV28 with TRBJ2-7, with TRBD2 matching over 7 bases. The junction had 9 bases not matched to a gene; V was cut back by 7 bases and J by 3 bases. The germline CDR1 and CDR2 sequences are MDHEN and SYDVKM. The CDR3 extends over 14 amino acids.

This clonotype was detected a few times. The chain is built from TRBV7-8 and TRBJ2-1; D is possibly TRBD1 (6 bases). The germline CDR1 and CDR2 sequences are SGHVS and FQNEAQ. Trimming stripped 3 bases from V and 7 bases from J, with 16 bases between. This CDR3 is built from 15 residues. CDR3 region: CASSFWTEGPNEQFF. The CDR3 nucleotides are TGTGCCAGCAGCTTTTGGACAGAAGGTCCAAATGAGCAGTTCTTC.

This clonotype was counted a few times. The chain's CDR3 is CASSLGGAPRGETQYF. In DNA form, the CDR3 reads TGTGCCAGCAGCTTAGGGGGGGCCCCTCGAGGAGAGACCCAGTACTTC. V usage is TRBV11-2 and J usage is TRBJ2-5, with D perhaps given as TRBD1 or TRBD2 (6 bases each). V shed 1 base and J shed 4 bases, with 16 bases lying between them. The CDR3 spans 16 residues. Germline V gene lookup returns CDR1 SGHAT and CDR2 FQNNGV.

Many counts were recorded for this clonotype. The chain employs TRBV4-3 and TRBJ2-2, with 10 bases aligning to TRBD1. The CDR3 spans 15 residues. Germline CDR1 reads LGHNA; CDR2 reads YSLEER. The ends lost 6 bases at V and 9 bases at J; junction bases unmatched: 10. CDR3 bases: TGCGCCAGCAGTCCCGGGACAGGGGAAGTGCGGGAGCTGTTTTTT. It yields the protein CASSPGTGEVRELFF.

The genes are TRBV4-3 and TRBJ2-3, with D perhaps TRBD2 (8 bases). The CDR3 runs to 16 residues. Germline CDR1 LGHNA, CDR2 YSLEER. With 4 bases removed from V and 2 bases from J, the gap between germline ends came to 16 bases. The CDR3 sequence: CASSRRGDSNTDTQYF. The CDR3 DNA is TGCGCCAGCAGCCGGCGGGGGGACAGCAACACAGATACGCAGTATTTT.

J is TRBJ2-1 and V is TRBV2; 8 positions agree with TRBD1. CDR1 and CDR2 (germline): SNHLY, FYNNEI. The length of the CDR3 is 15 residues. Germline trimming cut 0 bases from V and 5 bases from J; bases unmatched to any gene: 3. The CDR3 loop is CASSEARGQNNEQFF. For the CDR3, the DNA is TGTGCCAGCAGTGAAGCCAGGGGGCAAAACAATGAGCAGTTCTTC. The full variable domain, with the rest looked up from reference TRBV2 and TRBJ2-1, is EPEVTQTPSHQVTQMGQEVILRCVPISNHLYFYWYRQILGQKVEFLVSFYNNEISEKSEIFDDQFSVERPDGSNFTLKIRSTKLEDSAMYFCASSEARGQNNEQFFGPGTRLTVL.

This clonotype came up many times. The V call is TRBV6-5, the J call TRBJ2-7; D gene unclear. Germline CDR1 MNHEY, CDR2 SVGAGI. Trimming shortened V by 0 bases and J by 3 bases, and 12 bases separated the two germline ends. The length of the CDR3 is 15 residues. CDR3 sequence: CASSYSRSTFYEQYF. The CDR3 region has the DNA TGTGCCAGCAGTTACTCCCGTTCGACTTTCTACGAGCAGTACTTC.

CDR3 DNA: TGTGCCAGCAGCTTAGCTTGGGGGGGAACGGGTAGCACAGATACGCAGTATTTT. This gives the protein CASSLAWGGTGSTDTQYF. The chain uses TRBV7-2 and TRBJ2-3; 7 bases agree with TRBD2. CDR3 length: 18 residues. V shed 0 bases and J 0 bases; nucleotides not matched to a gene: 9. CDR1 SGHTA and CDR2 FQGNSA come from the germline V gene.

This clonotype has a handful of counts. The chain recombines TRBV20-1 with TRBJ1-2; D is unclear. This CDR3 has 14 residues. Germline V lookup: CDR1 DFQATT, CDR2 SNEGSKA (reference sequence). V lost 3 bases and J lost 7, with 18 bases in between. CDR3 in amino acids: CSARLGTGLGGYTF. The CDR3 DNA reads as TGCAGTGCTAGGCTGGGCACGGGATTGGGTGGCTACACCTTC.

This CDR3 reads CASSLVLFKETQYF. The CDR3 region has the DNA TGTGCCAGCAGCTTAGTGCTGTTTAAAGAGACCCAGTACTTC. The rearrangement joins TRBV7-8 to TRBJ2-5; the D is unclear. Trimming took 1 base from V and 3 from J, leaving 9 bases between them. Germline CDR1 and CDR2: SGHVS and FQNEAQ. The CDR3 loop spans 14 amino acids. The variable domain in full, with the rest retrieved from reference TRBV7-8 and TRBJ2-5, is GAGVSQSPRYKVAKRGQDVALRCDPISGHVSLFWYQQALGQGPEFLTYFQNEAQLDKSGLPSDRFFAERPEGSVSTLKIQRTQQEDSAVYLCASSLVLFKETQYFGPGTRLLVL.

This clonotype was counted between two and nine times. The chain couples TRBV6-2 or TRBV6-3 to TRBJ2-1; 9 positions agree with TRBD2. Losses at the gene ends were 5 bases for V and 9 bases for J; bases not matched to a gene: 11. In germline, CDR1 is MNHEY, CDR2 SVGEGT. This CDR3 has 15 residues. The CDR3 loop is CASSKPGLAIFEQFF. The DNA of the CDR3 is TGTGCCAGCAGTAAGCCGGGACTAGCAATCTTTGAGCAGTTCTTC.

There are a few counts of this clonotype. V and J are TRBV30 and TRBJ2-7; unclear D gene. The CDR3 contains 12 residues. V gave up 0 bases and J gave up 5 bases, with 8 bases separating them. Germline CDR1 and CDR2: GTSNPN and SVGIG (reference sequence). The CDR3 bases are TGTGCCTGGAGTGTACAAGGGAACGAGCAGTACTTC. It translates to CAWSVQGNEQYF.

In this sample, this clonotype turned up a few times. The chain joins TRBV7-2 to TRBJ2-2, with unresolved D. The V gene's germline CDR1 is SGHTA and CDR2 FQGNSA. Trimming shortened V by 1 base and J by 7 bases, and 4 bases separated the two germline ends. This CDR3 spans 12 amino acids. CDR3 region: CASSLDFGELFF. The CDR3 DNA reads as TGTGCCAGCAGCTTAGATTTCGGGGAGCTGTTTTTT.

This clonotype has more than one count but fewer than ten. This chain uses TRBV7-2 with TRBJ2-7; D may be TRBD1 or TRBD2 (6 bases each). Germline V gives CDR1 SGHTA, CDR2 FQGNSA. With 2 bases removed from V and 4 bases from J, the gap between germline ends came to 9 bases. The CDR3 sequence is 13 residues long. CDR3 in amino acids: CASSLRGEYEQYF. CDR3 in DNA: TGTGCCAGCAGCTTAAGGGGGGAGTACGAGCAGTACTTC. Using reference TRBV7-2 and TRBJ2-7 for the parts outside the CDR3, the full variable domain is GAGVSQSPSNKVTEKGKDVELRCDPISGHTALYWYRQSLGQGLEFLIYFQGNSAPDKSGLPSDRFSAERTGGSVSTLTIQRTQQEDSAVYLCASSLRGEYEQYFGPGTRLTVT.

The rearrangement links TRBV12-3 or TRBV12-4 to TRBJ2-2, with D possibly called TRBD1 or TRBD2 (5 bases each). The CDR3 consists of 13 residues. With 7 bases removed from V and 4 bases from J, the gap between germline ends came to 10 bases. CDR3 protein: CASKSGPTGELFF. The CDR3, as DNA: TGTGCCAGCAAATCGGGGCCCACCGGGGAGCTGTTTTTT.